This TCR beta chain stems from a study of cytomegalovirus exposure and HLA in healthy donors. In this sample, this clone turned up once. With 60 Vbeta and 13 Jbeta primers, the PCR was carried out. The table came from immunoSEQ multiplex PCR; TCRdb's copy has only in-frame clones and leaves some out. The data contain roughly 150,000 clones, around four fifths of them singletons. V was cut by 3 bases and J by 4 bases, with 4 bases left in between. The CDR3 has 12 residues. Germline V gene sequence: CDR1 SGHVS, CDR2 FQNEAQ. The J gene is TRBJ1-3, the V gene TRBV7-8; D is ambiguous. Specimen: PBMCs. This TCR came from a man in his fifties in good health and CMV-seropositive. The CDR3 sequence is CASSFSGNTIYF. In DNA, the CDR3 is TGTGCCAGCAGCTTTTCGGGAAACACCATATATTTT.